These T cell receptor beta chains were read from a single sample in a study of graft-versus-host responses after intestinal transplantation. Some clones are missing from TCRdb's copy, which holds only in-frame ones; the method was immunoSEQ multiplex PCR. This table holds some 45,000 clones, roughly 95% found once. Material: PBMCs, obtained about 320 days after intestinal transplant. Every receptor here comes from a human patient who received an intestinal transplant, so some T cells may come from the graft donor. Each CDR3 is given with its conserved first and last residue. D genes are given only for firm matches. Expanded clones get a size class; other rows say once, few or many, or leave the size out.

CASSDGWGYTF,TGTGCCAGCAGTGACGGGTGGGGTTACACCTTC,TRBV2,.,.,TRBJ1-2
CASSSGQGGYGYTF,TGTGCCAGCAGCTCCGGACAGGGAGGCTATGGCTACACCTTC,TRBV6-5,.,TRBD1,TRBJ1-2
CASSIGARLAGIGTQYF,TGTGCCAGCTCAATCGGGGCCAGACTAGCGGGTATCGGGACCCAGTACTTC,TRBV18,.,TRBD2,TRBJ2-5
CASSFKGISGSPLHF,TGTGCCAGCAGTTTTAAGGGGATTTCGGGTTCACCCCTCCACTTT,TRBV27,.,.,TRBJ1-6
CSVDPSGGNEQFF,TGCAGCGTTGATCCTAGCGGGGGCAATGAGCAGTTCTTC,TRBV29-1,.,TRBD2,TRBJ2-1
CAIGGAHNEQFF,TGTGCCATCGGGGGAGCGCACAATGAGCAGTTCTTC,TRBV10-3,.,.,TRBJ2-1
CASSSGVSGNTIYF,TGTGCCAGCAGCTCAGGGGTCTCTGGAAACACCATATATTTT,TRBV6-5,.,.,TRBJ1-3
CASSPADNEQYF,TGTGCCAGCAGCCCGGCCGATAACGAGCAGTACTTC,TRBV7-9,few,.,TRBJ2-7
CASSSSGSTDTQYF,TGTGCCAGCAGCTCCTCGGGGTCCACAGATACGCAGTATTTT,TRBV7-3,.,.,TRBJ2-3
CAISDSQPVRTEAFF,TGTGCCATCAGTGACTCACAGCCAGTGAGGACTGAAGCTTTCTTT,TRBV10-3,.,.,TRBJ1-1
CASSLGQLSYNEQFF,TGTGCCAGCAGTTTAGGACAGCTGTCATACAATGAGCAGTTCTTC,TRBV27,once,.,TRBJ2-1
CAIRKEGPNTGELFF,TGTGCCATCAGGAAAGAGGGGCCGAACACCGGGGAGCTGTTTTTT,TRBV10-3,.,.,TRBJ2-2
CASTSGSVYEQYF,TGTGCCAGCACCTCAGGATCCGTCTACGAGCAGTACTTC,TRBV7-6,.,.,TRBJ2-7
CASFGWMGETQYF,TGTGCCAGTTTCGGATGGATGGGGGAGACCCAGTACTTC,TRBV2,.,.,TRBJ2-5
CAIGGDSNYEQYF,TGTGCCATCGGGGGGGACAGCAACTACGAGCAGTACTTC,TRBV10-3,.,.,TRBJ2-7
CASSYGGRYGYTF,TGTGCCAGCAGTTACGGTGGGCGCTATGGCTACACCTTC,TRBV6-6,once,.,TRBJ1-2
CASSLIGANTEAFF,TGTGCCAGCAGTTTAATAGGCGCGAACACTGAAGCTTTCTTT,TRBV27,.,.,TRBJ1-1
CAASNRESSYNSPLHF,TGTGCCGCATCAAACAGGGAAAGCTCCTATAATTCACCCCTCCACTTT,TRBV10-3,once,.,TRBJ1-6
CASSLERGATDTQYF,TGTGCCAGCAGCTTGGAAAGAGGCGCCACAGATACGCAGTATTTT,TRBV5-6,.,.,TRBJ2-3
CASSPTNTYEQYF,TGCGCCAGCAGCCCGACTAACACCTACGAGCAGTACTTC,TRBV4-1,.,.,TRBJ2-7
CASSNRAGRNQPQHF,TGTGCCAGTTCGAACCGAGCAGGGCGCAATCAGCCCCAGCATTTT,TRBV19,.,.,TRBJ1-5
CSARAYNEQFF,TGCAGTGCACGAGCCTACAATGAGCAGTTCTTC,TRBV20-1,.,.,TRBJ2-1
CASSVALDQPQHF,TGTGCCAGCAGCGTAGCGTTGGATCAGCCCCAGCATTTT,TRBV9,.,.,TRBJ1-5
CASSLVGGSYNEQFF,TGTGCCAGCAGCTTAGTGGGGGGCTCCTACAATGAGCAGTTCTTC,TRBV7-2,.,.,TRBJ2-1
CASSPRSETGSEKLFF,TGTGCCAGCTCACCACGGTCGGAGACCGGATCGGAAAAACTGTTTTTT,TRBV18,.,.,TRBJ1-4
CASSFSVNPGETQYF,TGTGCCAGCAGCTTTTCAGTTAACCCGGGGGAGACCCAGTACTTC,TRBV7-3,.,.,TRBJ2-5
CSVEAGLAYEQYF,TGCAGCGTTGAGGCAGGCCTTGCCTACGAGCAGTACTTC,TRBV29-1,.,.,TRBJ2-7
CASRPARENTEAFF,TGTGCCAGCAGACCTGCTCGGGAGAACACTGAAGCTTTCTTT,TRBV6-6,.,.,TRBJ1-1
CASRPLGSPSGNEKLFF,TGTGCCAGCCGTCCTCTTGGGAGCCCCTCTGGTAATGAAAAACTGTTTTTT,TRBV2,.,.,TRBJ1-4
CAWIEGLDTQYF,TGTGCCTGGATTGAAGGTCTAGATACGCAGTATTTT,TRBV30,.,.,TRBJ2-3
CASSVQSPDTGELFF,TGTGCCAGCAGCGTACAATCCCCGGACACCGGGGAGCTGTTTTTT,TRBV9,.,.,TRBJ2-2
CASSRGSNEKLFF,TGTGCCAGCAGTAGAGGGTCCAATGAAAAACTGTTTTTT,TRBV6-1,.,.,TRBJ1-4
CASSFRQSYEQYF,TGTGCCAGCAGTTTTCGACAGTCCTACGAGCAGTACTTC,TRBV5-4,.,.,TRBJ2-7
CARTVAGRWDTQYF,TGTGCCAGAACGGTAGCGGGGAGGTGGGATACGCAGTATTTT,TRBV6-4,.,TRBD2,TRBJ2-3
CASSFWNSPQETQYF,TGTGCCAGCAGTTTCTGGAACAGTCCCCAAGAGACCCAGTACTTC,TRBV6-5,.,.,TRBJ2-5
CASSPRLVPTQYF,TGCGCCAGCAGCCCCCGGTTGGTGCCCACCCAGTACTTC,TRBV5-1,.,.,TRBJ2-5